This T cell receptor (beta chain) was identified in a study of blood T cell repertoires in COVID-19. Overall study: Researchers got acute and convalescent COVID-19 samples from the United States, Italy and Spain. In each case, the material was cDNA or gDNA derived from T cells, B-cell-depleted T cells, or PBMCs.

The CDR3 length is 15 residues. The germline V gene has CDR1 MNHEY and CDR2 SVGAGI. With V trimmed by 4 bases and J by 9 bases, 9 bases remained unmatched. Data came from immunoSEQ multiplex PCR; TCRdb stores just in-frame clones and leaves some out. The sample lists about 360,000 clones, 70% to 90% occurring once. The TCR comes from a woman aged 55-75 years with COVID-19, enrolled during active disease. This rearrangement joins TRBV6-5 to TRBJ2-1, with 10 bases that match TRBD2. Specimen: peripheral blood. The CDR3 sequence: CASSFRERGGGEQFF. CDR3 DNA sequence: TGTGCCAGCAGTTTTCGGGAGCGGGGGGGCGGTGAGCAGTTCTTC.